The present TCR beta chain was sequenced within a study of blood T cells in healthy people across ages. Alongside a J-beta primer mix, a sample-barcoded 5' primer served in a second PCR lasting roughly 7 to 12 cycles. TCRdb fed the 5' RACE reads into MiXCR, producing one record per CDR3 protein. This table has 650,000 to 1,000,000 distinct CDR3 sequences, 35% to 60% appearing once. CDR1 is SGHTA and CDR2 is FQGNSA in the germline V gene. V was cut by 2 bases and J by 5 bases, with 13 bases left in between. CDR3 size: 15 residues. Sequenced input: blood. V gene TRBV7-2 combines with J gene TRBJ2-1; the D gene could be TRBD1 or TRBD2 (5 bases each). The TCR originated in a man older than 75 in good health. CDR3 sequence reads: CASSLYGAVDNEQFF. The CDR3 nucleotides are TGTGCCAGCAGCTTATACGGGGCAGTGGACAATGAGCAGTTCTTC.